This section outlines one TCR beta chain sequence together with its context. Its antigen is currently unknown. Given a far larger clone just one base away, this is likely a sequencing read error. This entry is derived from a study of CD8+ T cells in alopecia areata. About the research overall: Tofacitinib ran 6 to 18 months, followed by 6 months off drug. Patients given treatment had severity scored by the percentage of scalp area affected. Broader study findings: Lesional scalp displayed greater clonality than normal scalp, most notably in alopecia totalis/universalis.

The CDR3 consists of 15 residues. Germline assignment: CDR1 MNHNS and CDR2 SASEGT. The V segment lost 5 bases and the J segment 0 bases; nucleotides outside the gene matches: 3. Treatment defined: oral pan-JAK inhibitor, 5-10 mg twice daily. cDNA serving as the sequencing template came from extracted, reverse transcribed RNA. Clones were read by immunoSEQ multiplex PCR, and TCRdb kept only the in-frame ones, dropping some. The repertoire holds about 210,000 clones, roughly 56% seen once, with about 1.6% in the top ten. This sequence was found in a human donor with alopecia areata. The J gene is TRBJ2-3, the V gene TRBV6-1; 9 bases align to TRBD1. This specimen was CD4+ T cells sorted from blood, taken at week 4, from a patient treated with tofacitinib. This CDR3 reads CASSPGTGSTDTQYF. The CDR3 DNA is TGTGCCAGCAGTCCCGGGACAGGGAGCACAGATACGCAGTATTTT.